This entry concerns a single TCR beta chain. Its antigen is still unknown. The sample comes from a study of CD8+ T cells in alopecia areata. The sequencing template was cDNA reverse transcribed from extracted RNA. Repertoires were generated with immunoSEQ multiplex PCR, while TCRdb's copy carries only in-frame clones and drops some. The table lists under 200,000 clones, approximately 60% of them singletons. Sample treatment: oral pan-JAK inhibitor, 5-10 mg twice daily. Those with alopecia areata gave lesional scalp punch biopsies and peripheral blood. Notes on the study in general: On tofacitinib, scalp and blood still held many of the expanded lesional clones. Among the 100 top clones, expanded CD8+ clones, like scalp clonality, were significantly decreased by tofacitinib.

The sample here was CD4+ T cells sorted from blood, taken at week 24, from a patient treated with tofacitinib. This receptor was taken from a human donor with alopecia areata.

For the CDR3, the DNA is TGCGCCAGCAGCCAAGATTCGGTGAGGGACAGAGCTTTCTTT. Amino acids: CASSQDSVRDRAFF. The chain is built from TRBV4-1 and TRBJ1-1; 7 bases fit TRBD1. This CDR3 comprises 14 residues. With 0 bases clipped from V and 10 bases from J, the junction kept 8 bases outside the gene matches. Germline CDR1 and CDR2: MGHRA and YSYEKL.